The 20 T cell receptor beta chains presented below share a single source sample, sequenced in a study of cytomegalovirus exposure and HLA in healthy donors (TCRdb year 2017). The library was made by the immunoSEQ multiplex PCR assay. The multiplex PCR relied on a mix of 60 forward primers for TCR Vbeta segments and 13 reverse primers for TCR Jbeta segments. What TCRdb holds here is the immuneACCESS table cut down to in-frame rearrangements. Part of the clones is not present; checked against another copy, under half of the missing clones reflect an unresolved V gene, and the others are unexplained. In this sample the table shows about 59,000 clones, 65% to 90% of which occur a single time. The ten largest make up approximately 1.5% of the sample. Sequencing was done on a sample of PBMCs. The source is a human donor in good health.

The chain joins TRBV28 to TRBJ1-1, with 8 bases lining up with TRBD1. Germline CDR1 is MDHEN and CDR2 is SYDVKM. The CDR3 has 14 amino acids. J gave up 3 bases and V 6 bases, and 6 bases lay outside the gene matches. This CDR3 is CASSSGTGDTEAFF. CDR3 coding DNA: TGTGCCAGCAGCTCCGGGACAGGCGACACTGAAGCTTTCTTT.

The rearrangement links TRBV29-1 to TRBJ2-5; D is unresolved. The J call may not be correct, given that the DNA end is closer to TRBJ2-7. Germline assignment: CDR1 SQVTM and CDR2 ANQGSEA. The CDR3 has 12 residues. CDR3 residues: CSVEDLGYEQYF. The DNA of the CDR3 is TGCAGCGTTGAAGATTTGGGCTACGAGCAGTACTTC.

The J gene is TRBJ2-3, the V gene TRBV13, with D hard to call. The CDR3 is 15 amino acids. Germline V lookup: CDR1 PRHDT, CDR2 FYEKMQ (reference sequence). V was trimmed by 2 bases and J by 0 bases, leaving 9 bases between them. The CDR3 loop is CASSLRLPSTDTQYF. The CDR3 DNA reads as TGTGCCAGCAGCTTACGACTTCCTAGCACAGATACGCAGTATTTT.

This clone has a single count. This CDR3 reads CARTTGLADNEQFF. The CDR3 DNA reads as TGTGCCCGGACTACTGGACTAGCGGACAATGAGCAGTTCTTC. The gene calls are TRBV6-5 and TRBJ2-1; the match to TRBD2 covers 10 bases. The CDR3 covers 14 residues. Germline CDR1 is MNHEY and CDR2 is SVGAGI. Germline trimming cut 11 bases from V and 5 bases from J; bases unmatched to any gene: 9.

The CDR3 here is CASSLVGRKAYEQYF. As DNA, the CDR3 is TGTGCCAGCAGCTTGGTTGGGCGCAAAGCCTACGAGCAGTACTTC. The rearrangement links TRBV5-6 to TRBJ2-7; D uncertain. The germline V and J ends were trimmed by 0 bases and 2 bases, with 12 bases remaining between them. Germline V gives CDR1 SGHDT, CDR2 YYEEEE. The CDR3 extends over 15 amino acids.

The rearrangement links TRBV6-5 to TRBJ2-7; 7 bases agree with TRBD1. Per germline, CDR1 MNHEY and CDR2 SVGAGI. This CDR3 has 14 residues. V gave up 5 bases and J gave up 3 bases; unmatched junction bases: 7. The DNA for the CDR3 is TGTGCCAGCAGTAGACAGGGAACTGACTACGAGCAGTACTTC. It specifies CASSRQGTDYEQYF.

The J gene is TRBJ1-2, the V gene TRBV14, with 7 nucleotides matching TRBD1. The junction had 12 bases not matched to a gene; V was cut back by 1 base and J by 7 bases. Per the germline V gene, CDR1 is SGHDN and CDR2 is FVKESK. The CDR3 totals 16 residues. Here the CDR3 reads CASSQGVGGFIRGYTF. The CDR3 bases are TGTGCCAGCAGCCAAGGAGTAGGGGGCTTTATACGTGGCTACACCTTC.

The rearrangement joins TRBV11-2 to TRBJ2-7, with D possibly TRBD1 on 6 matching bases. The CDR3 sequence is 14 residues long. The germline V gene encodes CDR1 SGHAT and CDR2 FQNNGV. V was pared by 2 bases and J by 6 bases, with 14 bases between. The DNA for the CDR3 is TGTGCCAGCAGCTTAAACAGGGTTGGCATCGAGCAGTACTTC. It yields the protein CASSLNRVGIEQYF.

The chain combines TRBV28 with TRBJ2-7; possible D gene TRBD1, 6 bases. Trimming pared 1 base from V and 3 bases from J, leaving 22 bases between. This CDR3 region has 18 residues. Germline V gene sequence: CDR1 MDHEN, CDR2 SYDVKM. The CDR3 nucleotides read TGTGCCAGCAGTTTATTTTCCTTGCTAGACCGGGACAACTACGAGCAGTACTTC. As protein: CASSLFSLLDRDNYEQYF.

The V call is TRBV5-6, the J call TRBJ1-1; TRBD1 agrees at 7 bases. The J segment lost 0 bases and the V segment lost 4 bases, leaving 9 bases of the junction unmatched. This CDR3 region has 16 residues. The germline gives CDR1 SGHDT, CDR2 YYEEEE. CDR3 sequence reads: CASSDRAREMNTEAFF. CDR3 nucleotide sequence: TGTGCCAGCAGCGACAGGGCCCGCGAAATGAACACTGAAGCTTTCTTT.

This rearrangement joins TRBV5-5 to TRBJ1-2; D gene ambiguous. This CDR3 has 13 amino acids. In germline, CDR1 is SGHKS, CDR2 YYEKEE (reference sequence). V was cut by 2 bases and J by 5 bases, with 10 bases left in between. The CDR3 loop reads CASSFTVGYGYTF. CDR3 DNA sequence: TGTGCCAGCAGCTTTACGGTCGGGTATGGCTACACCTTC.

V usage is TRBV4-2 and J usage is TRBJ2-7; 9 positions match TRBD1. Germline V gene data show CDR1 as LGHNA and CDR2 as YNFKEQ. The junction had 2 bases not matched to a gene; V was cut back by 2 bases and J by 3 bases. CDR3 length equals 14 residues. CDR3 nucleotide sequence: TGTGCCAGCAGCCAACACAGGGGGCTCTACGAGCAGTACTTC. Residues: CASSQHRGLYEQYF.

This chain connects TRBV7-3 to TRBJ2-6; D not resolved. The ends were cut back, 4 bases at V and 0 bases at J, with 7 bases in the middle. Germline values: CDR1 SGHTA, CDR2 FQGTGA. This CDR3 contains 15 residues. Here the CDR3 DNA reads TGTGCCAGCAGCTCCAGAAACTCTGGGGCCAACGTCCTGACTTTC. Translated, it gives CASSSRNSGANVLTF.

This chain joins TRBV4-1 and TRBJ2-1, with D possibly matching TRBD2 (5 bases). This CDR3 comprises 16 residues. Trimming took 3 bases from V and 4 from J, leaving 16 bases between them. The V gene's germline CDR1 is MGHRA and CDR2 YSYEKL. The CDR3 DNA follows: TGCGCCAGCAGCCAGGGAGTCGAACCAAAATACAATGAGCAGTTCTTC. Its protein product is CASSQGVEPKYNEQFF.

V usage is TRBV7-9 and J usage is TRBJ1-3; 7 bases align to TRBD1. This CDR3 has 16 residues. Germline lookup yields CDR1 SEHNR and CDR2 FQNEAQ (reference sequence). Trimming at V came to 4 bases and at J to 4 bases, leaving 10 bases not matched to a gene. In DNA form, the CDR3 reads TGTGCCAGCAGCTCTCTTAGGGGGCGCGAAGGAAACACCATATATTTT. This codes for CASSSLRGREGNTIYF.

The CDR3 reads CASRRQGAIYNEQFF. DNA of the CDR3: TGTGCCAGCAGGAGACAGGGGGCTATCTACAATGAGCAGTTCTTC. The chain uses TRBV25-1 and TRBJ2-1; 10 bases agree with TRBD1. Germline V lookup: CDR1 MGHDK, CDR2 SYGVNS. This CDR3 contains 15 residues. The trim removed 6 bases at V and 3 bases at J, leaving 5 bases unmatched. Full variable domain (outside the CDR3, taken from reference TRBV25-1 and TRBJ2-1): EADIYQTPRYLVIGTGKKITLECSQTMGHDKMYWYQQDPGMELHLIHYSYGVNSTEKGDLSSESTVSRIRTEHFPLTLESARPSHTSQYLCASRRQGAIYNEQFFGPGTRLTVL.

V usage is TRBV7-2 and J usage is TRBJ2-7, with D possibly TRBD2 on 6 matching bases. This CDR3 comprises 14 residues. Germline V gene sequence: CDR1 SGHTA, CDR2 FQGNSA. V lost 2 bases and J 5 bases, leaving 13 bases between the germline ends. In DNA form, the CDR3 reads TGTGCCAGCAGCTTAAGCGGGCTCCAGGACGAGCAGTACTTC. This gives the protein CASSLSGLQDEQYF. The whole variable domain, filled in from reference TRBV7-2 and TRBJ2-7, reads GAGVSQSPSNKVTEKGKDVELRCDPISGHTALYWYRQSLGQGLEFLIYFQGNSAPDKSGLPSDRFSAERTGGSVSTLTIQRTQQEDSAVYLCASSLSGLQDEQYFGPGTRLTVT.

The count of this clone is one. The chain couples TRBV4-3 to TRBJ2-7; D remains unclear. V was trimmed by 2 bases and J by 1 base, leaving 12 bases between them. This CDR3 comprises 15 residues. Germline lookup yields CDR1 LGHNA and CDR2 YSLEER. The CDR3 protein is CASSQKHLQSYEQYF. For the CDR3, the DNA is TGCGCCAGCAGCCAAAAACACCTGCAGTCCTACGAGCAGTACTTC.

The genes are TRBV11-2 and TRBJ1-6; 8 bases are a match to TRBD1. Germline loops: CDR1 SGHAT, CDR2 FQNNGV. The CDR3 has 16 amino acids. Losses at the gene ends were 7 bases for V and 10 bases for J; bases not matched to a gene: 15. CDR3 sequence (DNA): TGTGCCAGCACCCTCCCGGCTGGACAGGGAAGATCACCCCTCCACTTT. Amino acid sequence: CASTLPAGQGRSPLHF.

J is TRBJ2-3 and V is TRBV7-3, with TRBD2 matching over 7 bases. Per germline, CDR1 SGHTA and CDR2 FQGTGA. This CDR3 spans 15 amino acids. The trim removed 5 bases at V and 4 bases at J, leaving 9 bases unmatched. CDR3 residues: CASSLTSHGSDTQYF. DNA for the CDR3: TGTGCCAGCAGCCTGACTAGCCATGGGTCAGATACGCAGTATTTT.